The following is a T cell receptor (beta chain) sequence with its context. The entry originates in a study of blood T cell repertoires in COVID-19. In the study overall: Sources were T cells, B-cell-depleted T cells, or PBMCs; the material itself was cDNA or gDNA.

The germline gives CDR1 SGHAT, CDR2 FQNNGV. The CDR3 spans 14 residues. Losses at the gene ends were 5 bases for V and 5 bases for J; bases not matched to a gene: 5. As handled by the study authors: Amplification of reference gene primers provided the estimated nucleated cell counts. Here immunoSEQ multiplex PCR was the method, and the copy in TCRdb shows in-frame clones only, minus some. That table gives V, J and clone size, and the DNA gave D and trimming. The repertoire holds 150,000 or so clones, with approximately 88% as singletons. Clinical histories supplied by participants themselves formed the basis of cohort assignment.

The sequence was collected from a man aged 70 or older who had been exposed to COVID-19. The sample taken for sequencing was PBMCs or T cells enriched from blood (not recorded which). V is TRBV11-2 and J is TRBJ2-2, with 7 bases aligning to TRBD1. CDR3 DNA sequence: TGTGCCAGCAGCCCGGGGACAGTGACCGGGGAGCTGTTTTTT. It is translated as CASSPGTVTGELFF. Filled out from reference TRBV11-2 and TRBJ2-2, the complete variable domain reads EAGVAQSPRYKIIEKRQSVAFWCNPISGHATLYWYQQILGQGPKLLIQFQNNGVVDDSQLPKDRFSAERLKGVDSTLKIQPAKLEDSAVYLCASSPGTVTGELFFGEGSRLTVL.